This is a list of T cell receptor beta chains from one sample in a study of tumor and adjacent non-tumor tissue in lung cancer. TCRdb re-derived calls from the multiplex PCR reads in MiXCR, one entry per CDR3 protein. The repertoire consists of fewer than 120,000 distinct CDR3 sequences, with nearly 85% occurring once and the leading ten covering approximately 24%. The material sequenced was lung tumor tissue. These receptors were taken from a man in his 70s with non-small cell lung cancer. CDR3s include the opening cysteine and the closing phenylalanine or tryptophan. The D gene is left open where the match is weak. The listing skips clone size in some rows; elsewhere it reads once, few, many or a size class.

abundance | d_gene | j_gene | v_gene | CDR3aa | CDR3nt
NA | NA | TRBJ2-7 | TRBV11-1 | CASRLSGHGAYEQYF | TGTGCCAGCAGACTATCCGGACATGGGGCCTACGAGCAGTACTTC
NA | NA | TRBJ2-5 | TRBV28 | CASSLFGRVEEIQYF | TGTGCCAGCAGTCTATTTGGGAGAGTAGAGGAGATCCAGTACTTC
NA | NA | TRBJ1-5 | TRBV12-3/TRBV12-4 | CASSLGPRTGNQPQHF | TGTGCTAGCAGTTTAGGGCCAAGGACGGGCAATCAGCCCCAGCATTTT
NA | NA | TRBJ2-7 | TRBV5-6 | CASSFSRQGRVYKQYF | TGTGCCAGCAGCTTCTCCCGACAGGGGAGGGTCTACAAGCAGTACTTC
once | TRBD1 | TRBJ1-1 | TRBV29-1 | CIDFGQGTKTEAFF | TGTATCGACTTCGGACAGGGAACTAAAACTGAAGCTTTCTTT
NA | NA | TRBJ2-2 | TRBV6-6 | CTSRSNPNTGELFF | TGTACCAGCAGAAGTAACCCGAACACCGGGGAGCTGTTTTTT
NA | NA | TRBJ1-4 | TRBV5-1 | CASSLSSGDEKLFF | TGCGCCAGCAGCTTGTCTTCAGGAGATGAAAAACTGTTTTTT
NA | NA | TRBJ2-1 | TRBV4-2 | CASSQVNRGNKQFF | TGTGCCAGCAGCCAAGTTAATCGGGGCAATAAACAGTTCTTC
NA | NA | TRBJ2-1 | TRBV28 | CANSNPGASDERFF | TGTGCCAACAGTAACCCAGGGGCGAGTGATGAGCGGTTCTTC
NA | TRBD2 | TRBJ2-7 | TRBV5-6 | CASSERGGFDGHYF | TGTGCCAGCAGCGAGCGGGGAGGGTTCGATGGGCATTACTTC
NA | NA | TRBJ2-7 | TRBV29-1 | CSVEGVRGSSYAQYF | TGCAGCGTTGAGGGGGTGCGGGGAAGCTCATACGCGCAGTACTTT
once | TRBD1 | TRBJ2-7 | TRBV5-4 | CASSTDRGYSYDQYF | TGTGCCAGCAGCACGGACAGGGGATACTCCTATGACCAGTACTTC
NA | NA | TRBJ2-1 | TRBV5-5 | CASSIAFEASSYNEQFF | TGTGCCAGCAGCATCGCCTTCGAGGCTAGCTCCTACAATGAGCAGTTCTTC
NA | NA | TRBJ2-7 | TRBV5-5 | CASSLLGGYEHYF | TGTGCCAGCAGCTTGTTGGGGGGATACGAGCACTACTTC
NA | TRBD2 | TRBJ2-7 | TRBV6-5 | CASSYPGLAGPPGSEQYF | TGTGCCAGCAGTTACCCTGGGCTAGCGGGACCCCCAGGATCCGAGCAGTACTTC
NA | TRBD1 | TRBJ2-5 | TRBV2 | CASSDPQGASQETQYF | TGTGCCAGCAGTGACCCCCAGGGGGCCAGCCAAGAGACCCAGTACTTC
NA | NA | TRBJ1-1 | TRBV20-1 | CSVRDLERVGTEVFF | TGCAGTGTTAGAGATCTTGAAAGAGTAGGCACTGAAGTTTTCTTT
NA | TRBD2 | TRBJ2-5 | TRBV4-1 | CASSRLGLANQESQNF | TGCGCCAGCAGTCGCTTGGGACTAGCGAATCAAGAGAGCCAGAACTTC
NA | NA | TRBJ2-7 | TRBV13 | CGISSTTVDEQYF | TGTGGCATCAGCTCAACCACGGTGGACGAGCAGTACTTC